A selection of T cell receptor beta chains follows, all from one sample in a study of OX40 agonist ivuxolimab in advanced cancers. Measured with immunoSEQ multiplex PCR; TCRdb has only the in-frame clones, and not every one. The sample consists of roughly 70,000 clones, roughly 85% of them appearing once. Source: CD4+ or CD8+ T cells sorted from blood, taken in a trial of the OX40 agonist ivuxolimab. The receptors were sampled from an adult with an advanced solid tumor such as melanoma, head and neck, liver or kidney cancer. Both conserved end residues are part of each CDR3. A D gene is named only where the DNA matches it firmly. Size is omitted from some rows. Given values are once, few, many or a class for expanded clones.

V	size	D	J	CDR3	DNA
TRBV19	once	TRBD2	TRBJ2-2	CASSNRGAGELFF	TGTGCCAGTAGTAACCGGGGGGCCGGGGAGCTGTTTTTT
TRBV7-2	.	.	TRBJ2-3	CASSPGLSATDTQYF	TGTGCCAGCAGTCCAGGATTGTCGGCGACAGATACGCAGTATTTT
TRBV6-5	.	.	TRBJ2-7	CASSYRSQGYEQYF	TGTGCCAGCAGTTACAGGTCACAGGGCTACGAGCAGTACTTC
TRBV4-1	once	.	TRBJ1-4	CASSQGARDEKLFF	TGCGCCAGCAGCCAGGGGGCACGGGATGAAAAACTGTTTTTT
TRBV27	.	.	TRBJ2-1	CASSSRTRYNEQFF	TGTGCCAGCAGTTCCCGGACAAGATACAATGAGCAGTTCTTC
TRBV5-1	.	TRBD2	TRBJ2-7	CASSTGGEQYF	TGCGCCAGCAGCACGGGAGGAGAGCAGTACTTC
TRBV7-2	.	TRBD1	TRBJ1-1	CASSLTGGSNTEAFF	TGTGCCAGCAGCTTAACAGGGGGGTCGAACACTGAAGCTTTCTTT
TRBV30	.	TRBD2	TRBJ2-1	CAWRGHETRTSGRRDEQFF	TGTGCCTGGAGGGGGCACGAGACCAGGACTAGCGGGAGAAGGGATGAGCAGTTCTTC
TRBV10-3	.	.	TRBJ2-7	CAISESSGSYEQYF	TGTGCCATCAGTGAAAGTAGTGGGTCCTACGAGCAGTACTTC
TRBV11-3	.	.	TRBJ2-1	CASSSFNNEQFF	TGTGCCAGCAGCTCTTTTAACAATGAGCAGTTCTTC
TRBV5-4	.	.	TRBJ2-2	CASSSGRNTGELFF	TGTGCCAGCAGCTCGGGACGGAACACCGGGGAGCTGTTTTTT
TRBV11-3	.	.	TRBJ2-6	CASSLGKKSGANVLTF	TGTGCCAGCAGCTTAGGGAAGAAGTCTGGGGCCAACGTCCTGACTTTC
TRBV19	.	.	TRBJ1-3	CASSPTGPGNTIYF	TGTGCCAGTAGCCCGACGGGACCGGGAAACACCATATATTTT
TRBV19	.	TRBD2	TRBJ2-4	CASSSPGTSGGAKVIQYF	TGTGCCAGTAGTTCTCCCGGGACTAGCGGGGGGGCGAAGGTCATTCAGTACTTC
TRBV4-3	.	TRBD1	TRBJ2-1	CASSQARTGTYNEQFF	TGCGCCAGCAGCCAAGCCCGGACAGGGACCTACAATGAGCAGTTCTTC
TRBV30	.	.	TRBJ1-1	CAWSRGAEAFF	TGTGCCTGGAGTCGGGGCGCTGAAGCTTTCTTT
TRBV19	.	TRBD2	TRBJ2-1	CASSKPSGETYNEQFF	TGTGCCAGTAGTAAACCTAGCGGGGAGACCTACAATGAGCAGTTCTTC
TRBV6-1	medium-sized	.	TRBJ1-1	CASTAPGSAEAFF	TGTGCCAGCACTGCGCCTGGAAGTGCTGAAGCTTTCTTT
TRBV30	.	.	TRBJ2-3	CAWDPGTTDTQYF	TGTGCCTGGGACCCGGGAACAACAGATACGCAGTATTTT
TRBV6-1	.	.	TRBJ2-3	CASSTLGDTQYF	TGTGCCAGCAGCACCCTTGGGGATACGCAGTATTTT
TRBV5-4	.	TRBD1	TRBJ2-2	CASSLGGQGNTGELFF	TGTGCCAGCAGCTTGGGGGGACAGGGGAACACCGGGGAGCTGTTTTTT
TRBV9	few	.	TRBJ1-1	CASSEGLNEAFF	TGTGCCAGCAGCGAGGGCCTGAATGAAGCTTTCTTT
TRBV2	.	.	TRBJ1-1	CASTLSGYTEAFF	TGTGCCAGCACCCTATCAGGGTACACTGAAGCTTTCTTT
TRBV19	.	.	TRBJ2-3	CASRRSIGETDTQYF	TGTGCCAGTAGACGAAGTATCGGCGAGACAGATACGCAGTATTTT
TRBV9	.	.	TRBJ1-4	CASSGEPEKLFF	TGTGCCAGCAGCGGAGAACCTGAAAAACTGTTTTTT
TRBV19	.	.	TRBJ2-1	CASSIDLLGGVDEQFF	TGTGCCAGTAGTATAGATCTATTAGGAGGGGTCGATGAGCAGTTCTTC
TRBV6-5	once	TRBD1	TRBJ1-6	CASSYVGTGGSPLHF	TGTGCCAGCAGTTACGTCGGGACAGGGGGTTCACCCCTCCACTTT
TRBV6-6	.	.	TRBJ2-5	CASSSQMGETQYF	TGTGCCAGCAGTTCACAAATGGGGGAGACCCAGTACTTC
TRBV7-8	.	.	TRBJ2-1	CASSFYGTYNEQFF	TGTGCCAGCAGCTTTTACGGCACTTACAATGAGCAGTTCTTC
TRBV6-5	.	.	TRBJ2-3	CASSFRGIGTDTQYF	TGTGCCAGCAGTTTCAGGGGAATCGGCACAGATACGCAGTATTTT
TRBV6-1	.	.	TRBJ1-5	CASSVNRYSNQPQHF	TGTGCCAGCAGTGTCAACCGGTATAGCAATCAGCCCCAGCATTTT
TRBV30	.	.	TRBJ1-1	CAWSDGQKAFF	TGTGCCTGGAGTGACGGACAGAAAGCTTTCTTT
TRBV9	few	.	TRBJ2-2	CASSAATNTGELFF	TGTGCCAGCAGCGCAGCTACGAACACCGGGGAGCTGTTTTTT
TRBV5-6	.	.	TRBJ2-7	CASSLVHNDEQYF	TGTGCCAGCAGCTTGGTCCACAACGACGAGCAGTACTTC
TRBV4-3	.	TRBD2	TRBJ2-7	CASSPGTSGYEQYF	TGCGCCAGCAGCCCCGGGACTAGCGGCTACGAGCAGTACTTC
TRBV5-1	.	TRBD1	TRBJ2-4	CASSLGQGVRYDIQYF	TGCGCCAGCAGTTTAGGACAGGGGGTGAGATACGACATTCAGTACTTC
TRBV7-3	.	TRBD2	TRBJ2-1	CASSISPGTTDNEQFF	TGTGCCAGCAGCATCAGTCCCGGGACTACCGACAATGAGCAGTTCTTC
TRBV27	.	.	TRBJ2-2	CASSPIGGSSTGELFF	TGTGCCAGCAGCCCTATAGGGGGATCAAGCACCGGGGAGCTGTTTTTT
TRBV2	.	.	TRBJ2-4	CASSERFGDGAKNIQYF	TGTGCCAGCAGTGAACGGTTTGGGGACGGGGCCAAAAACATTCAGTACTTC
TRBV7-2	.	.	TRBJ2-1	CASSRQLANEQFF	TGTGCCAGCAGCAGACAACTAGCAAATGAGCAGTTCTTC
TRBV5-4	.	TRBD1	TRBJ2-5	CASSPTGQVQETQYF	TGTGCCAGCAGCCCAACGGGACAGGTACAAGAGACCCAGTACTTC
TRBV7-9	.	.	TRBJ1-1	CASSLVGQGPHLDTEAFF	TGTGCCAGCAGCTTAGTAGGGCAGGGGCCGCATTTGGACACTGAAGCTTTCTTT
TRBV5-1	.	.	TRBJ1-3	CASSLGDFSGNTIYF	TGCGCCAGCAGCTTGGGGGATTTCTCTGGAAACACCATATATTTT
TRBV2	.	TRBD2	TRBJ2-1	CASISGGASVGEQFF	TGTGCCAGCATAAGCGGGGGGGCCTCCGTGGGTGAGCAGTTCTTC
TRBV7-2	.	.	TRBJ2-7	CASSANMGGLGEQYF	TGTGCCAGCAGCGCCAATATGGGTGGGTTGGGCGAGCAGTACTTC
TRBV5-1	.	.	TRBJ2-3	CASSPDPTGFFTDTQYF	TGCGCCAGCAGCCCAGACCCGACGGGTTTCTTCACAGATACGCAGTATTTT
TRBV27	.	.	TRBJ1-6	CASSLSGPGFGSPLHF	TGTGCCAGCAGTTTATCTGGTCCGGGTTTTGGTTCACCCCTCCACTTT
TRBV4-2	few	.	TRBJ1-4	CASSQAWGTNEKLFF	TGTGCCAGCAGCCAGGCCTGGGGAACTAATGAAAAACTGTTTTTT
TRBV13	.	TRBD2	TRBJ2-5	CASSFSREVAGETQYF	TGTGCCAGCAGCTTCTCCCGGGAGGTTGCTGGGGAGACCCAGTACTTC
TRBV10-2	.	TRBD2	TRBJ2-2	CASRSGGTTGELFF	TGCGCCAGCAGAAGCGGGGGAACCACCGGGGAGCTGTTTTTT
TRBV4-1	.	.	TRBJ1-1	CASSQDGRAMNTEAFF	TGCGCCAGCAGCCAAGATGGACGGGCCATGAACACTGAAGCTTTCTTT
TRBV4-3	.	.	TRBJ1-3	CASSQDSAVSGNTIYF	TGCGCCAGCAGCCAAGATTCGGCGGTCTCTGGAAACACCATATATTTT